The 22 T cell receptor beta chains reported below all come from one sample, sequenced in a study of cytomegalovirus exposure and HLA in healthy donors. The repertoire was sequenced with immunoSEQ multiplex PCR; TCRdb's copy has only in-frame clones and lacks some. The sample has about 130,000 clones; nearly 90% are singletons. The sequenced sample was PBMCs. All receptors derive from a woman aged 18 to 35 in good health and CMV-seronegative.

This rearrangement joins TRBV7-6 to TRBJ1-4, with a possible D match to TRBD1 (6 bases). The CDR3 runs to 14 residues. The germline V gene encodes CDR1 SGHVS and CDR2 FNYEAQ. Trimming left V 4 bases short and J 3 bases short, with 9 bases between. CDR3 nucleotides: TGTGCCAGCAGCTCCCGGACAGCTAATGAAAAACTGTTTTTT. The encoded protein is CASSSRTANEKLFF.

The CDR3 coding sequence is TGTGCCAGCAGCGTAGAGGGTTCCCCGGGAGTATCCTCCTACAATGAGCAGTTCTTC. Translation gives CASSVEGSPGVSSYNEQFF. V is TRBV9 and J is TRBJ2-1; D might be TRBD2 (6 bases). The germline V and J ends were trimmed by 0 bases and 0 bases, with 19 bases remaining between them. The V gene's germline CDR1 is SGDLS and CDR2 YYNGEE. The CDR3 totals 19 residues.

V usage is TRBV6-5 and J usage is TRBJ1-1; tentatively, D is TRBD1 (5 bases). This CDR3 is 16 amino acids long. The V gene lost 2 bases and the J gene lost 5 bases, with 18 bases spanning the gap. In germline, CDR1 is MNHEY, CDR2 SVGAGI. The DNA for the CDR3 is TGTGCCAGCAGTTACCGCCCCCCCGGGGGTCCGACTGAAGCTTTCTTT. This sequence encodes CASSYRPPGGPTEAFF.

J is TRBJ1-6 and V is TRBV10-3, with 10 bases fitting TRBD1. CDR1 is ENHRY, CDR2 SYGVKD, per germline. The CDR3 contains 15 residues. The J segment lost 7 bases and the V segment lost 5 bases, leaving 5 bases of the junction unmatched. DNA of the CDR3: TGTGCCATCAGTCCGACAGGGGGCTCCAATTCACCCCTCCACTTT. It specifies CAISPTGGSNSPLHF.

This chain joins TRBV27 and TRBJ1-1, with D tentatively TRBD1 (5 bases). Trimming removed 5 bases at V and 3 bases at J, with 10 bases between. The CDR3 has 13 amino acids. From germline, CDR1 is MNHEY and CDR2 SMNVEV (reference sequence). CDR3 in amino acids: CASSTPGYTEAFF. DNA of the CDR3: TGTGCCAGCAGTACCCCAGGGTACACTGAAGCTTTCTTT.

The V and J genes are TRBV5-1 and TRBJ2-3, with a possible D match to TRBD2 (6 bases). Germline lookup yields CDR1 SGHRS and CDR2 YFSETQ. This CDR3 has 13 amino acids. Trimming removed 3 bases from V and 2 bases from J, with 7 bases in between. The CDR3 DNA is TGCGCCAGCAGCTGGGACTCCACAGATACGCAGTATTTT. Residues: CASSWDSTDTQYF.

This chain links TRBV19 with TRBJ1-2; 7 bases align to TRBD1. Germline trimming cut 7 bases from V and 0 bases from J; bases unmatched to any gene: 17. This CDR3 region has 18 residues. Germline CDR1 reads LNHDA; CDR2 reads SQIVND (reference sequence). In DNA form, the CDR3 reads TGTGCCAGTACCGTTTCGGAATACGGGACAGACGCTAACTATGGCTACACCTTC. This codes for CASTVSEYGTDANYGYTF.

The rearrangement links TRBV19 to TRBJ2-7; D is perhaps TRBD1 (5 bases). Trimming pared 5 bases from V and 2 bases from J, leaving 16 bases between. The CDR3 has 15 residues. Per the germline V gene, CDR1 is LNHDA and CDR2 is SQIVND (reference sequence). CDR3 coding DNA: TGTGCCAGTAGTCCATGGCCGCAGGGCACCTACGAGCAGTACTTC. As protein: CASSPWPQGTYEQYF.

In this sample, this clone turned up a few times. The rearrangement uses TRBV29-1 and TRBJ1-1; D possibly corresponds to TRBD1 (6 bases). V lost 7 bases, J lost 4 bases, and 13 bases lay in between. Germline V lookup: CDR1 SQVTM, CDR2 ANQGSEA. This CDR3 region has 12 residues. CDR3 sequence reads: CSGYRVSTEAFF. The DNA for the CDR3 is TGCAGCGGCTACAGGGTTTCCACTGAAGCTTTCTTT.

The chain combines TRBV5-1 with TRBJ1-3; 9 bases are a match to TRBD1. This CDR3 has 14 amino acids. Germline CDR1 SGHRS, CDR2 YFSETQ. The trim removed 2 bases at V and 7 bases at J, leaving 4 bases unmatched. In nucleotides, the CDR3 is TGCGCCAGCAGCTTAGAGGACAGGGGTAACACCATATATTTT. Translation gives CASSLEDRGNTIYF.

The chain joins TRBV15 to TRBJ1-6; D might be TRBD1 (6 bases). This CDR3 has 17 residues. V was trimmed by 4 bases and J by 0 bases, leaving 13 bases between them. Per germline, CDR1 LNHNV and CDR2 YYDKDF (reference sequence). The chain's CDR3 is CATSNLRGSSYNSPLHF. CDR3 DNA sequence: TGTGCCACCAGCAATCTTAGGGGGAGCTCCTATAATTCACCCCTCCACTTT.

The rearrangement links TRBV6-1 to TRBJ1-5, with D possibly TRBD1 on 5 matching bases. Trimming pared 3 bases from V and 12 bases from J, leaving 9 bases between. The CDR3 totals 11 residues. The germline V gene encodes CDR1 MNHNS and CDR2 SASEGT. The CDR3 bases are TGTGCCAGCAGTGACGGGGGACTCCAGCATTTT. This sequence encodes CASSDGGLQHF.

The rearrangement uses TRBV5-4 and TRBJ1-1; D is uncertain. The germline gives CDR1 SGHNT, CDR2 YYREEE (reference sequence). The V end lost 4 bases, the J end lost 0 bases, and 10 bases lay between the germline ends. The CDR3 is 14 residues long. CDR3 region: CASSIVLMNTEAFF. CDR3 sequence (DNA): TGTGCCAGCAGCATAGTGCTCATGAACACTGAAGCTTTCTTT.

V is TRBV11-3 and J is TRBJ2-3; D uncertain. Germline lookup yields CDR1 SGHNT and CDR2 YENEEA. V was trimmed by 11 bases and J by 0 bases, leaving 21 bases between them. CDR3 length: 16 amino acids. The CDR3 DNA sequence: TGTGCCTCCCCCCCATTCGAGGCCCAAAGCACAGATACGCAGTATTTT. Translating gives CASPPFEAQSTDTQYF. Drawing the rest from reference TRBV11-3 and TRBJ2-3, the complete variable domain is EAGVVQSPRYKIIEKKQPVAFWCNPISGHNTLYWYLQNLGQGPELLIRYENEEAVDDSQLPKDRFSAERLKGVDSTLKIQPAELGDSAVYLCASPPFEAQSTDTQYFGPGTRLTVL.

This clone was counted at least ten times. The chain has TRBV7-8 and TRBJ2-7, with a possible D match to TRBD2 (5 bases). The CDR3 covers 13 residues. V lost 5 bases to trimming and J lost 5 bases, with 13 bases between them. Per germline, CDR1 SGHVS and CDR2 FQNEAQ. The CDR3 spells CASSPGGLDEQYF. The CDR3 DNA reads as TGTGCCAGCAGCCCCGGCGGGCTCGACGAGCAGTACTTC.

Here the CDR3 DNA reads TGTGCCAGCAGCCCCCTACTCCAAGAGACCCAGTACTTC. Its protein is CASSPLLQETQYF. The chain is built from TRBV7-6 and TRBJ2-5; no firm D call. CDR1 and CDR2 (germline): SGHVS, FNYEAQ. The V end was cut by 5 bases, the J end by 1 base, with 8 bases between. The CDR3 has 13 residues.

The chain links TRBV7-9 to TRBJ1-3; D is unclear. The CDR3 consists of 16 residues. With 1 base removed from V and 0 bases from J, the gap between germline ends came to 10 bases. Germline V gives CDR1 SEHNR, CDR2 FQNEAQ (reference sequence). CDR3 in amino acids: CASSLGEGSSGNTIYF. CDR3 nucleotides: TGTGCCAGCAGCTTAGGAGAGGGAAGCTCTGGAAACACCATATATTTT.

The chain has TRBV6-5 and TRBJ1-1, with D possibly matching TRBD1 (5 bases). From germline, CDR1 is MNHEY and CDR2 SVGAGI. The germline V and J ends were trimmed by 1 base and 2 bases, with 8 bases remaining between them. The CDR3 spans 14 residues. The CDR3 DNA reads as TGTGCCAGCAGTTACTTAACAGGAAACACTGAAGCTTTCTTT. Translation: CASSYLTGNTEAFF.

This chain joins TRBV25-1 and TRBJ1-4; TRBD1 is a possible D gene (5 bases). There are 14 residues in the CDR3. Germline CDR1 is MGHDK and CDR2 is SYGVNS. Trimming removed 3 bases from V and 7 bases from J, with 12 bases in between. The CDR3 loop is CASSEGGAGEKLFF. For the CDR3, the DNA is TGTGCCAGCAGTGAGGGAGGGGCTGGTGAAAAACTGTTTTTT. The whole variable domain, filled in from reference TRBV25-1 and TRBJ1-4, reads EADIYQTPRYLVIGTGKKITLECSQTMGHDKMYWYQQDPGMELHLIHYSYGVNSTEKGDLSSESTVSRIRTEHFPLTLESARPSHTSQYLCASSEGGAGEKLFFGSGTQLSVL.

The V call is TRBV5-1, the J call TRBJ2-5, with a weak D call TRBD2 (6 bases). Trimming shortened V by 0 bases and J by 4 bases, and 16 bases separated the two germline ends. This CDR3 is built from 16 residues. Germline V gene lookup returns CDR1 SGHRS and CDR2 YFSETQ. The CDR3 spells CASSLGAGGASETQYF. The DNA of the CDR3 is TGCGCCAGCAGCTTGGGCGCAGGAGGGGCGTCAGAGACCCAGTACTTC.

The genes are TRBV6-5 and TRBJ1-1; D ambiguous. Germline loops: CDR1 MNHEY, CDR2 SVGAGI. CDR3 length: 13 amino acids. Trimming took off 6 bases at V and 7 bases at J, with 15 bases between the two ends. For the CDR3, the DNA is TGTGCCAGCAGCATAGAGGGCCTGGATGAAGCTTTCTTT. Amino acids: CASSIEGLDEAFF.

The chain couples TRBV18 to TRBJ1-1; D is uncertain. Germline V lookup: CDR1 KGHSH, CDR2 LQKENI. V dropped 4 bases and J dropped 2 bases, with 11 bases sitting between them. CDR3 length: 14 residues. In nucleotides, the CDR3 is TGTGCCAGCTCACAGTACGGGAGAAACACTGAAGCTTTCTTT. Translation gives CASSQYGRNTEAFF.